Detailed here is one T cell receptor beta chain. Per the germline V gene, CDR1 is MNHEY and CDR2 is SMNVEV (reference sequence). The CDR3 has 17 amino acids. Trimming at V came to 7 bases and at J to 0 bases, leaving 9 bases not matched to a gene. The data stem from a study of ipilimumab plus nivolumab after autologous stem cell transplantation. Clones were read by immunoSEQ multiplex PCR, and TCRdb kept only the in-frame ones, dropping some. The sample lists tens of thousands of clones; about 83% were seen once. The clonotype was recovered from a male donor with diffuse large B-cell lymphoma. The chain is built from TRBV27 and TRBJ2-7; 13 bases are shared with TRBD2. Sequencing was performed on PBMCs, taken in a trial of ipilimumab plus nivolumab as post-transplant consolidation. Here the CDR3 DNA reads TGTGCCAGCACCCGACTAGCGGGGGGTTTTACCTCCTACGAGCAGTACTTC. Translating it yields CASTRLAGGFTSYEQYF.